These 23 T cell receptor beta chains originate from one sample sequenced in a study of cytomegalovirus exposure and HLA in healthy donors (TCRdb year 2017). Library prep was done by the immunoSEQ multiplex PCR assay. For the multiplex PCR, a mixture combining 60 forward primers for TCR Vbeta segments and 13 reverse primers for TCR Jbeta segments was used. TCRdb holds this immuneACCESS table with in-frame rearrangements only. Some clones are missing; in checked studies, unresolved V genes explain under half, and the rest has no known cause. The data table for this sample lists approximately 42,000 clones. The ten largest clones add up to approximately 8.8% of the sample. Sequencing was carried out using PBMCs. Every receptor here comes from a male donor in good health and CMV-seronegative.

V usage is TRBV19 and J usage is TRBJ2-1, with 10 nucleotides matching TRBD1. Germline V lookup: CDR1 LNHDA, CDR2 SQIVND (reference sequence). The CDR3 has 17 residues. The trim removed 3 bases at V and 4 bases at J, leaving 9 bases unmatched. The CDR3 sequence is CASSIALRDRGYNEQFF. The CDR3 nucleotides read TGTGCCAGTAGTATCGCTCTAAGGGACAGGGGATACAATGAGCAGTTCTTC. The full variable domain, completed using reference TRBV19 and TRBJ2-1, is DGGITQSPKYLFRKEGQNVTLSCEQNLNHDAMYWYRQDPGQGLRLIYYSQIVNDFQKGDIAEGYSVSREKKESFPLTVTSAQKNPTAFYLCASSIALRDRGYNEQFFGPGTRLTVL.

This chain uses TRBV28 with TRBJ2-2; the match to TRBD2 covers 8 bases. This CDR3 spans 14 amino acids. V trimming: 8 bases; J trimming: 3 bases; junction bases outside the gene matches: 5. Per the germline V gene, CDR1 is MDHEN and CDR2 is SYDVKM. The CDR3 loop is CASARGGHTGELFF. For the CDR3, the DNA is TGTGCCAGCGCCCGGGGGGGCCACACCGGGGAGCTGTTTTTT.

Here the CDR3 reads CASSQDPTGGVDYGYTF. DNA for the CDR3: TGTGCCAGCAGCCAAGACCCAACAGGGGGCGTCGACTATGGCTACACCTTC. The rearrangement uses TRBV4-2 and TRBJ1-2, with 9 bases identical to TRBD1. Germline V gives CDR1 LGHNA, CDR2 YNFKEQ. The CDR3 has 17 residues. The V and J ends lost 0 bases and 3 bases, in that order; junction bases with no gene match: 8.

This chain links TRBV29-1 with TRBJ2-5; 13 bases are a match to TRBD2. Trimming removed 6 bases from V and 5 bases from J; junction bases left unmatched: 15. The CDR3 has 17 residues. Per germline, CDR1 SQVTM and CDR2 ANQGSEA. The CDR3 sequence is CSVTPLLAGGPGETQYF. CDR3 DNA: TGCAGCGTGACCCCCTTACTAGCGGGAGGGCCGGGGGAGACCCAGTACTTC.

The rearrangement uses TRBV2 and TRBJ1-2; 8 nucleotides line up with TRBD1. The ends lost 5 bases at V and 4 bases at J; junction bases unmatched: 9. Germline-derived CDR1 and CDR2 are SNHLY and FYNNEI. This CDR3 is built from 15 residues. The CDR3 DNA reads as TGTGCCAGCAGTCCTAGGACAGGGAGTCTCTATGGCTACACCTTC. Encoded protein: CASSPRTGSLYGYTF.

The rearrangement links TRBV19 to TRBJ2-2; 10 nucleotides agree with TRBD1. Germline V gene sequence: CDR1 LNHDA, CDR2 SQIVND (reference sequence). The J segment lost 5 bases and the V segment lost 5 bases, leaving 5 bases of the junction unmatched. This CDR3 region has 15 residues. The CDR3 reads CASSPDRGQTGELFF. The CDR3, as DNA: TGTGCCAGTAGTCCCGACAGGGGGCAGACCGGGGAGCTGTTTTTT.

This chain links TRBV5-1 with TRBJ1-4; 7 bases are shared with TRBD1. The CDR3 spans 16 residues. Germline CDR1 reads SGHRS; CDR2 reads YFSETQ. J lost 0 bases, V lost 4 bases, and 6 bases had no gene match. CDR3 amino acids: CASSTGQTATNEKLFF. The CDR3, as DNA: TGCGCCAGCAGCACGGGACAGACTGCAACTAATGAAAAACTGTTTTTT.

This sequence joins TRBV27 and TRBJ1-5; D is undetermined. The CDR3 consists of 10 residues. Trimming removed 11 bases from V and 5 bases from J, with 7 bases in between. Germline values: CDR1 MNHEY, CDR2 SMNVEV (reference sequence). The CDR3: CAAGYQPQHF. The CDR3, as DNA: TGTGCCGCGGGGTATCAGCCCCAGCATTTT.

The chain is built from TRBV5-4 and TRBJ2-1, with 10 bases that match TRBD2. CDR1 is SGHNT and CDR2 is YYREEE in the germline V gene (reference sequence). V was pared by 5 bases and J by 6 bases, with 8 bases of the junction left unmatched. This CDR3 comprises 15 residues. The CDR3 DNA sequence: TGTGCCAGCAGACGACTAGCGGGCCCCCTCAATGAGCAGTTCTTC. It is translated as CASRRLAGPLNEQFF.

The chain combines TRBV19 with TRBJ2-7, with D tentatively TRBD1 (6 bases). The V end lost 3 bases, the J end lost 4 bases, and 16 bases lay between the germline ends. CDR1 and CDR2 from the germline V gene are LNHDA and SQIVND (reference sequence). The length of the CDR3 is 15 residues. CDR3 protein: CASSISSGASYEQYF. In DNA form, the CDR3 reads TGTGCCAGTAGTATTTCTTCAGGGGCATCTTACGAGCAGTACTTC.

This sequence joins TRBV6-5 and TRBJ2-1; 8 nucleotides align to TRBD2. CDR1 and CDR2 from the germline V gene are MNHEY and SVGAGI. The CDR3 sequence is 15 residues long. V shed 6 bases and J 0 bases; nucleotides not matched to a gene: 4. CDR3 sequence: CASSPSGSSYNEQFF. The CDR3 region has the DNA TGTGCCAGCAGCCCCAGCGGGAGCTCCTACAATGAGCAGTTCTTC.

V usage is TRBV30 and J usage is TRBJ2-1; TRBD2 agrees at 8 bases. This CDR3 contains 15 residues. The trim removed 4 bases at V and 8 bases at J, leaving 13 bases unmatched. Germline assignment: CDR1 GTSNPN and CDR2 SVGIG (reference sequence). The CDR3 DNA reads as TGTGCCTGGAAGCTTCAAAGCGGGAGTCCGGATGAGCAGTTCTTC. This encodes CAWKLQSGSPDEQFF. Drawing the rest from reference TRBV30 and TRBJ2-1, the complete variable domain is SQTIHQWPATLVQPVGSPLSLECTVEGTSNPNLYWYRQAAGRGLQLLFYSVGIGQISSEVPQNLSASRPQDRQFILSSKKLLLSDSGFYLCAWKLQSGSPDEQFFGPGTRLTVL.

This sequence joins TRBV18 and TRBJ2-7; 13 bases line up with TRBD2. The CDR3 length is 17 residues. Germline CDR1 reads KGHSH; CDR2 reads LQKENI. Trimming took 3 bases from V and 5 from J; bases not matched to a gene: 10. CDR3 in DNA: TGTGCCAGCTCACCCCTCCGGACTAGCGGGAGTAGTAACGAGCAGTACTTC. Protein sequence: CASSPLRTSGSSNEQYF.

The V and J genes are TRBV27 and TRBJ2-1; the D gene is possibly TRBD2 (5 bases). Germline V lookup: CDR1 MNHEY, CDR2 SMNVEV (reference sequence). The CDR3 is 13 residues long. Between the trimmed V and J ends, which lost 4 bases and 5 bases, there was a span of 9 bases. This CDR3 is CASSYRTDNEQFF. The CDR3, as DNA: TGTGCCAGCAGTTATAGGACTGACAATGAGCAGTTCTTC.

The rearrangement links TRBV11-2 to TRBJ2-1; 10 nucleotides match TRBD2. Trimming removed 4 bases from V and 7 bases from J; junction bases left unmatched: 7. The V gene's germline CDR1 is SGHAT and CDR2 FQNNGV. The CDR3 spans 15 residues. The CDR3 nucleotides are TGTGCCAGCAGCTCCCGGGTAGCGGGAGGAAATGAGCAGTTCTTC. This encodes CASSSRVAGGNEQFF.

J is TRBJ2-7 and V is TRBV5-5; D may be TRBD1 (6 bases). The CDR3 is 14 amino acids. The V end lost 0 bases, the J end lost 6 bases, and 13 bases lay between the germline ends. Germline CDR1 is SGHKS and CDR2 is YYEKEE (reference sequence). The CDR3 nucleotides are TGTGCCAGCAGCTTGGGAGACACCAGGGGCGAGCAGTACTTC. Translation gives CASSLGDTRGEQYF.

This rearrangement joins TRBV29-1 to TRBJ2-7; D remains ambiguous. The CDR3 runs to 13 residues. The germline V gene has CDR1 SQVTM and CDR2 ANQGSEA. Trimming pared 5 bases from V and 3 bases from J, leaving 14 bases between. CDR3 sequence reads: CSVWAPTLYEQYF. CDR3 bases: TGCAGCGTTTGGGCCCCGACCCTCTACGAGCAGTACTTC.

This chain joins TRBV10-2 and TRBJ2-7; D gene unclear. The CDR3 is 13 amino acids. The V end was cut by 8 bases, the J end by 5 bases, with 16 bases between. Per the germline V gene, CDR1 is WSHSY and CDR2 is SAAADI. The CDR3 nucleotides are TGCGCCAGCCACGGAGCTAGACTCAACGAGCAGTACTTC. As protein: CASHGARLNEQYF.

This chain connects TRBV15 to TRBJ2-1, with TRBD2 matching over 9 bases. After removal of 0 bases from V and 4 bases from J, the junction contained 4 bases not matched to a gene. This CDR3 is built from 16 residues. Germline values: CDR1 LNHNV, CDR2 YYDKDF (reference sequence). CDR3: CATSRDLAGGYNEQFF. Written as DNA, the CDR3 is TGTGCCACCAGCAGAGATCTGGCGGGAGGGTACAATGAGCAGTTCTTC.

The chain is built from TRBV6-4 and TRBJ1-1; tentatively, D is TRBD1 (5 bases). The V and J ends lost 3 bases and 10 bases respectively, with 24 bases between them. This CDR3 contains 16 residues. CDR1 and CDR2 from the germline V gene are MRHNA and SNTAGT. CDR3 sequence: CASSESGGSSVRGAFF. For the CDR3, the DNA is TGTGCCAGCAGTGAATCGGGGGGGTCTTCGGTCCGGGGAGCTTTCTTT.

The J gene is TRBJ2-1, the V gene TRBV30, with 10 bases aligning to TRBD1. The germline V gene has CDR1 GTSNPN and CDR2 SVGIG (reference sequence). The CDR3 totals 16 residues. Trimming at V came to 0 bases and at J to 8 bases, leaving 10 bases not matched to a gene. The CDR3 bases are TGTGCCTGGAGTGTAACCGGGACAGGGGTAGTCGATGAGCAGTTCTTC. As protein: CAWSVTGTGVVDEQFF.

The chain uses TRBV6-5 and TRBJ2-3, with a possible D match to TRBD2 (6 bases). Deletions cut 2 bases from V and 4 bases from J, with 13 bases between. The CDR3 covers 15 residues. The germline V gene has CDR1 MNHEY and CDR2 SVGAGI. CDR3 residues: CASSYRAGPSDTQYF. The CDR3 DNA sequence: TGTGCCAGCAGTTACAGGGCGGGACCCTCAGATACGCAGTATTTT.

The gene calls are TRBV12-5 and TRBJ2-6; D is perhaps TRBD1 (7 bases). The CDR3 runs 18 residues. Germline CDR1 is LGHNT and CDR2 is FRNRAP. With 1 base removed from V and 2 bases from J, the gap between germline ends came to 15 bases. CDR3 DNA sequence: TGTGCTAGTGGTTTGGGGTCAGGGGGGTACGCTGGGGCCAACGTCCTGACTTTC. It specifies CASGLGSGGYAGANVLTF.